The T cell receptor (beta chain) described here comes from a study of control samples from healthy donors and cancer patients. The assay was immunoSEQ multiplex PCR, and TCRdb's table has in-frame clones only and misses some. This sample yields about 35,000 clones, of which approximately 93% are seen a single time; 1.5% to 2% belongs to the top ten. The V end was cut by 2 bases, the J end by 9 bases, with 14 bases between. Germline V gives CDR1 LNHDA, CDR2 SQIVND (reference sequence). This CDR3 has 14 amino acids. The genes are TRBV19 and TRBJ1-5; D is perhaps TRBD1 (5 bases). This clonotype originated in a man aged 40-49 years with colorectal cancer. Sequenced material: PBMCs. The CDR3: CASSILEGRTPQHF. The DNA for the CDR3 is TGTGCCAGTAGTATACTTGAGGGACGGACGCCCCAGCATTTT.